The TCR beta chain described here comes from a study of cytomegalovirus exposure and HLA in healthy donors. Background on the study: The same platform used for the 666 first-cohort repertoires was also used for the approximately 120 validation repertoires, as a later analysis reported.

Overall study results and limits: The classifier, whose performance was assessed in both the original and validation cohorts, reportedly diagnosed cytomegalovirus status with high specificity and sensitivity. The TCR clusters that emerged in the first cohort tended, a later analysis found, to co-occur in the 120 or so validation repertoires.

Turning to this clone: Its specificity is not known.

The germline V gene encodes CDR1 MNHEY and CDR2 SVGAGI. Trimming cost V 7 bases and J 4 bases, with 16 bases left between them. The CDR3 is 14 residues long. The data were produced by immunoSEQ multiplex PCR, yet TCRdb's version contains in-frame clones alone and is incomplete. The table has over 75,000 clones, approximately 91% seen once. The receptor was derived from a man aged 25-40 years in good health and CMV-seronegative. The chain employs TRBV6-5 and TRBJ1-2; D is unresolved. Input material: PBMCs. Here the CDR3 reads CASKPPGGSYGYTF. The CDR3 coding sequence is TGTGCCAGCAAACCCCCGGGAGGGTCCTATGGCTACACCTTC.